The 21 T cell receptor beta chains presented below share a single source sample, sequenced in a study of response to subunit inactivated influenza vaccine. TCRdb used MiXCR to reprocess the RT-PCR reads, holding one entry per CDR3 protein. Counted here are about 570,000 distinct CDR3 sequences, about 11% occurring once; the ten biggest clones make up approximately 11%. This same sample was also part of a study on T cells expressing NK-cell markers. That work contributes: Template switching by 5'RACE with UMIs generated the TCR beta cDNA.

The input for sequencing was PBMCs from blood, taken on the day of vaccination. These receptors came from a man aged 50-59 years who received an inactivated influenza vaccine.

Concerning this clonotype: A read error may produce the germline difference seen at one junction end. This chain uses TRBV30 with TRBJ1-1, with a weak D call TRBD1 (6 bases). This CDR3 is 14 amino acids long. CDR1 and CDR2 (germline): GTSNPN, SVGIG (reference sequence). The CDR3 is CAWMEGGARTEAIF. Written as DNA, the CDR3 is TGTGCCTGGATGGAGGGGGGGGCGCGAACTGAAGCTATCTTT.

The rearrangement joins TRBV30 to TRBJ2-3; D might be TRBD2 (6 bases). Trimming removed 3 bases from V and 2 bases from J, with 12 bases in between. This CDR3 contains 14 residues. Per the germline V gene, CDR1 is GTSNPN and CDR2 is SVGIG (reference sequence). The DNA of the CDR3 is TGTGCCTGGAGGCGGGGTCAAAACACAGATACGCAGTATTTT. It codes for CAWRRGQNTDTQYF.

CDR3 sequence: CASSSGRITEAFF. CDR3 nucleotide sequence: TGCGCCAGCAGCTCAGGACGGATCACTGAAGCTTTCTTT. The V gene is TRBV5-1, the J gene TRBJ1-1; no firm D call. This CDR3 has 13 residues. V was shortened by 3 bases and J by 4 bases, with 10 bases between the two germline ends. Per germline, CDR1 SGHRS and CDR2 YFSETQ.

At least ten counts were recorded for this clonotype. The rearrangement links TRBV28 to TRBJ1-5, with no clear D. This CDR3 spans 15 amino acids. With 3 bases removed from V and 0 bases from J, the gap between germline ends came to 9 bases. Per the germline V gene, CDR1 is MDHEN and CDR2 is SYDVKM. CDR3 sequence: CASSFLTVSNQPQHF. The CDR3 region has the DNA TGTGCCAGCAGTTTTTTAACAGTTAGCAATCAGCCCCAGCATTTT.

The chain recombines TRBV7-2 with TRBJ1-3, with unresolved D. V was trimmed by 5 bases and J by 7 bases, leaving 15 bases between them. In germline, CDR1 is SGHTA, CDR2 FQGNSA. This CDR3 contains 14 residues. The CDR3 bases are TGTGCCAGCAGCGCGAGAGGGCAAAGGAACACCATATATTTT. Protein product: CASSARGQRNTIYF.

The rearrangement uses TRBV20-1 and TRBJ1-2; 7 nucleotides line up with TRBD1. V dropped 0 bases and J dropped 2; count of bases not matched to a gene: 9. The CDR3 extends over 16 amino acids. The V gene's germline CDR1 is DFQATT and CDR2 SNEGSKA (reference sequence). CDR3 amino acids: CSARELDPTGNYGYTF. CDR3 nucleotide sequence: TGCAGTGCTAGAGAGCTCGACCCGACAGGGAACTATGGCTACACCTTC.

This clonotype was detected only once. This chain joins TRBV6-1 and TRBJ2-7, with 7 bases lining up with TRBD1. Germline trimming cut 6 bases from V and 3 bases from J; bases unmatched to any gene: 8. The germline V gene has CDR1 MNHNS and CDR2 SASEGT. This CDR3 contains 14 residues. CDR3 DNA sequence: TGTGCCAGCAGAGGGACAGAGAGTTTCTACGAGCAGTACTTC. Translation gives CASRGTESFYEQYF.

The chain links TRBV6-6 to TRBJ2-5; no reliable D call. Trimming took off 7 bases at V and 5 bases at J, with 8 bases between the two ends. CDR1 is MNHNY, CDR2 SVGAGI, per germline (reference sequence). The CDR3 runs 11 residues. CDR3 loop: CASKWRETQYF. As DNA, the CDR3 is TGTGCCAGCAAGTGGCGGGAGACCCAGTACTTC.

This chain links TRBV5-5 with TRBJ2-5; 7 bases are shared with TRBD2. Germline values: CDR1 SGHKS, CDR2 YYEKEE (reference sequence). After removal of 4 bases from V and 1 base from J, the junction contained 10 bases not matched to a gene. The CDR3 spans 16 residues. CDR3 nucleotides: TGTGCCAGCAGCCAGACTAGCTTAAGAATCCAAGAGACCCAGTACTTC. It encodes CASSQTSLRIQETQYF.

The genes are TRBV27 and TRBJ1-1, with a possible D match to TRBD1 (5 bases). Germline V gene lookup returns CDR1 MNHEY and CDR2 SMNVEV (reference sequence). The CDR3 extends over 14 amino acids. Trimming shortened V by 5 bases and J by 4 bases, and 14 bases separated the two germline ends. The CDR3: CASSIGTGGTEAFF. CDR3 in DNA: TGTGCCAGCAGTATTGGAACCGGGGGCACTGAAGCTTTCTTT.

As for this clonotype: A read error may be the cause here, since a much bigger clone is one base away. The chain has TRBV2 and TRBJ2-1; 7 bases line up with TRBD1. Germline V gene data show CDR1 as SNHLY and CDR2 as FYNNEI. The CDR3 consists of 14 residues. V was clipped by 7 bases and J by 6 bases; unmatched bases: 9. CDR3 DNA: TGTGCCAGCAAGGGGGCCTCGGGGTCCAATGAGCAGTTCTTC. It yields the protein CASKGASGSNEQFF.

This clonotype was observed a few times. The chain has TRBV5-1 and TRBJ2-6, with D tentatively TRBD1 (5 bases). The germline gives CDR1 SGHRS, CDR2 YFSETQ. Deletions cut 3 bases from V and 4 bases from J, with 14 bases between. CDR3 size: 16 residues. This chain's CDR3 is CASSSYGQAGANVLTF. The CDR3, as DNA: TGCGCCAGCAGCTCTTACGGACAAGCGGGGGCCAACGTCCTGACTTTC.

This sequence joins TRBV28 and TRBJ2-6, with D hard to call. The germline gives CDR1 MDHEN, CDR2 SYDVKM. This CDR3 contains 15 residues. V dropped 7 bases and J dropped 0 bases, with 10 bases sitting between them. The CDR3 DNA reads as TGTGCCAGCACTGCCAGTAACTCTGGGGCCAACGTCCTGACTTTC. It yields the protein CASTASNSGANVLTF.

The V call is TRBV12-3 or TRBV12-4, the J call TRBJ1-5; the match to TRBD1 covers 7 bases. With V trimmed by 0 bases and J by 1 base, 3 bases remained unmatched. The CDR3 runs 16 residues. The CDR3 loop is CASSLAEGQSNQPQHF. CDR3 coding DNA: TGTGCCAGCAGTTTAGCAGAGGGACAGAGCAATCAGCCCCAGCATTTT.

This clonotype was counted ten times or more. The chain is built from TRBV20-1 and TRBJ2-2; D gene uncertain. The CDR3 covers 15 residues. Germline CDR1 DFQATT, CDR2 SNEGSKA (reference sequence). The germline V and J ends were trimmed by 6 bases and 2 bases, with 16 bases remaining between them. CDR3 protein: CSAPRPDLNTGELFF. Here the CDR3 DNA reads TGCAGTGCCCCCCGCCCGGATCTAAACACCGGGGAGCTGTTTTTT.

This clonotype occurred a few times. The chain is built from TRBV7-8 and TRBJ2-4; 8 bases fit TRBD1. V lost 5 bases to trimming and J lost 1 base; unmatched junction nucleotides: 4. This CDR3 is built from 15 residues. Germline loops: CDR1 SGHVS, CDR2 FQNEAQ. The CDR3 DNA reads as TGTGCCAGCAGCGCCCAGGGGGCGGCCAAAAACATTCAGTACTTC. Residues: CASSAQGAAKNIQYF. Drawing the rest from reference TRBV7-8 and TRBJ2-4, the complete variable domain is GAGVSQSPRYKVAKRGQDVALRCDPISGHVSLFWYQQALGQGPEFLTYFQNEAQLDKSGLPSDRFFAERPEGSVSTLKIQRTQQEDSAVYLCASSAQGAAKNIQYFGAGTRLSVL.

The gene calls are TRBV7-2 and TRBJ2-7; the match to TRBD2 covers 8 bases. Germline CDR1 reads SGHTA; CDR2 reads FQGNSA. With V trimmed by 7 bases and J by 0 bases, 11 bases remained unmatched. This CDR3 contains 16 residues. CDR3 nucleotides: TGTGCCAGCACCCGGGGGGGCGGGTTGAACTCCTACGAGCAGTACTTC. Translation gives CASTRGGGLNSYEQYF.

This clonotype was counted between two and nine times. The chain uses TRBV4-1 and TRBJ2-7; D is undetermined. The CDR3 covers 13 residues. Trimming took off 3 bases at V and 6 bases at J, with 12 bases between the two ends. Germline CDR1 and CDR2: MGHRA and YSYEKL. The DNA of the CDR3 is TGCGCCAGCAGCCAGGTCAGGTTTACCGAGCAGTACTTC. This encodes CASSQVRFTEQYF.

Many counts were recorded for this clonotype. V and J are TRBV29-1 and TRBJ2-1, with 12 positions matching TRBD2. The CDR3 runs 14 residues. Unmatched junction bases numbered 5, after V lost 7 bases and J lost 4 bases. Germline V gene data show CDR1 as SQVTM and CDR2 as ANQGSEA. CDR3 DNA sequence: TGCAGCGCGCCTCTAGCGGGAGGGTACAATGAGCAGTTCTTC. It is translated as CSAPLAGGYNEQFF.

This rearrangement joins TRBV7-2 to TRBJ2-7; 10 nucleotides agree with TRBD2. The V gene end was trimmed by 0 bases and the J gene end by 3 bases; junction bases not matched to a gene: 5. The CDR3 runs 16 residues. CDR1 is SGHTA and CDR2 is FQGNSA in the germline V gene. The CDR3: CASSLAVTSGFYEQYF. CDR3 in DNA: TGTGCCAGCAGCTTAGCAGTGACTAGCGGGTTCTACGAGCAGTACTTC.

V is TRBV5-1 and J is TRBJ2-6; possible D gene TRBD1, 5 bases. The CDR3 length is 16 residues. Germline V gives CDR1 SGHRS, CDR2 YFSETQ. Trimming left V 4 bases short and J 2 bases short, with 13 bases between. CDR3 DNA sequence: TGCGCCAGCAGCATTCAGGGTAGAGCTGGGGCCAACGTCCTGACTTTC. Its translation: CASSIQGRAGANVLTF.